This T cell receptor (beta chain) was captured by sequencing in a study of cytomegalovirus exposure and HLA in healthy donors. Donors were nominally healthy when sampled, though unrecorded immune exposures were likely. 60 Vbeta and 13 Jbeta primers were used in PCR. Profiling relied on immunoSEQ multiplex PCR, and the TCRdb table lists in-frame clones only, not all of them. The sample lists under 100,000 clones; approximately 80% were seen once. CDR1 is SEHNR, CDR2 FQNEAQ, per germline (reference sequence). V lost 6 bases to trimming and J lost 2 bases, with 20 bases between them. CDR3 length equals 18 residues.

This clonotype originated in a man aged 35 to 55 in good health and CMV-seronegative. Source material: PBMCs. The chain is built from TRBV7-9 and TRBJ1-6; D possibly corresponds to TRBD1 (6 bases). The CDR3 region is CASSHKPQGSAYNSPLHF. CDR3 DNA sequence: TGTGCCAGCAGTCACAAGCCACAGGGCAGCGCCTATAATTCACCCCTCCACTTT.